The present entry profiles one TCR beta chain with its context. Its antigen is undetermined. Time point described: week 35, safety follow-up. What each vaccine dose contained was 300 ug of mutant IDH1 20-mer peptide, accompanied by topical imiquimod. At weeks 1, 3, 5, 7, 11, 15, 19 and 23, patients received a vaccination, eight in all. Trimming removed 6 bases at V and 2 bases at J, with 11 bases between. Germline values: CDR1 MNHEY, CDR2 SVGAGI. The CDR3 extends over 13 amino acids. Sequencing was performed with immunoSEQ multiplex PCR; in TCRdb, only in-frame clones are kept and a portion is missing. The sample lists 40,000 to 50,000 clones, around 87% seen once, with roughly 1.5% in the top ten. These data are taken from a study of a mutant IDH1 vaccine in newly diagnosed glioma. About the study: With temozolomide cycles, or 4-6 weeks after radiotherapy alone, vaccination was started. The sex distribution of treated patients was roughly 62% male and around 40% female, with a mean age of roughly 40 years. The therapy given earlier, which was standard therapy, consisted of radiotherapy, temozolomide, or both, and most of the patients received both.

The clonotype originates from a man aged 40-50 years with glioma. The rearrangement joins TRBV6-5 to TRBJ2-7; no clear D gene. The source material was PBMCs, sampled from a glioma patient whose treatment included an IDH1 peptide vaccine. The CDR3: CASRASGTYEQYF. Here the CDR3 DNA reads TGTGCCAGCAGGGCCAGTGGGACCTACGAGCAGTACTTC.